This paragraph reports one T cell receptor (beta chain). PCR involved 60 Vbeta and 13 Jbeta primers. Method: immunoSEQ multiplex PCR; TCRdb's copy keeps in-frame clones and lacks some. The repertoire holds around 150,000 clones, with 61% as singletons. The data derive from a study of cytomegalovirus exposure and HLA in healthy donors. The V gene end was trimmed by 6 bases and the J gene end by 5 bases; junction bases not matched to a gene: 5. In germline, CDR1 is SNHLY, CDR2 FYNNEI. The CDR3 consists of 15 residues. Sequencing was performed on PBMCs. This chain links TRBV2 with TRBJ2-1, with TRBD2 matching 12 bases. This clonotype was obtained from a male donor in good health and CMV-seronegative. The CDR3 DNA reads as TGTGCCAGCAGGTGGACTAGCGGGGATCACAATGAGCAGTTCTTC. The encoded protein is CASRWTSGDHNEQFF.